This entry describes one TCR beta chain. Germline assignment: CDR1 KGHDR and CDR2 SFDVKD. V was shortened by 1 base and J by 4 bases, with 6 bases between the two germline ends. This CDR3 has 13 amino acids. These data originate in a study of tumor-infiltrating lymphocytes in oesophageal squamous cell carcinoma. TCRdb independently ran MiXCR on the PCR reads; one entry per CDR3 protein. There are fewer than 11,000 distinct CDR3 sequences in the sample; roughly 60% occur only once, and 25% to 40% lies in the top ten. The sample was esophageal tumor tissue. This chain uses TRBV24-1 with TRBJ1-2; D not certain. The sequence was collected from a male donor with esophageal squamous cell carcinoma. CDR3 sequence reads: CATSDLTGYGYTF. The CDR3 DNA sequence: TGTGCCACCAGTGATTTAACCGGCTATGGCTACACCTTC.